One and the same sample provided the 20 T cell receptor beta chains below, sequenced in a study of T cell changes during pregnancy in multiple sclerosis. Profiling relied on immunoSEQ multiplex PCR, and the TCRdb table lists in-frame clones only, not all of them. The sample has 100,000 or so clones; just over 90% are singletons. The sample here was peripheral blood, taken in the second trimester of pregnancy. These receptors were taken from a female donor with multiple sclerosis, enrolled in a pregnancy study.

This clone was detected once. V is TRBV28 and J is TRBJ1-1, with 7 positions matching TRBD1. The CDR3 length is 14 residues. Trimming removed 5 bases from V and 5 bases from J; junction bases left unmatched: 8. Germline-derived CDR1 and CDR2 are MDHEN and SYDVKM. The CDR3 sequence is CASSRTPGGTEAFF. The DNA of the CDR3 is TGTGCCAGCAGTCGGACCCCAGGGGGAACTGAAGCTTTCTTT.

CDR3: CASTPLAGGVYTQYF. In nucleotides, the CDR3 is TGTGCCAGTACACCACTAGCGGGAGGGGTATATACGCAGTATTTT. The chain is built from TRBV19 and TRBJ2-3; 13 bases fit TRBD2. The germline V gene has CDR1 LNHDA and CDR2 SQIVND (reference sequence). This CDR3 is built from 15 residues. J lost 7 bases, V lost 7 bases, and 8 bases had no gene match.

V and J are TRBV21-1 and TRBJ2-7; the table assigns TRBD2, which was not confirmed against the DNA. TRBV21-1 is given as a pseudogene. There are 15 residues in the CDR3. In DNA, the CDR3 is TGTGCCAGCAGCCCACGGGACTTCGCATTTTACGAGCAGTACTTC. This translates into CASSPRDFAFYEQYF.

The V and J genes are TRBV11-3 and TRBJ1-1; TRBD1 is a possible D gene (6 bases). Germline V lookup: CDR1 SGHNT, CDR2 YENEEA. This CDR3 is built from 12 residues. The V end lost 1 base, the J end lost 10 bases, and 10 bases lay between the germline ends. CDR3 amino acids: CASSLAGDRAFF. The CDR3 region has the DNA TGTGCCAGCAGCTTAGCAGGGGACCGAGCTTTCTTT.

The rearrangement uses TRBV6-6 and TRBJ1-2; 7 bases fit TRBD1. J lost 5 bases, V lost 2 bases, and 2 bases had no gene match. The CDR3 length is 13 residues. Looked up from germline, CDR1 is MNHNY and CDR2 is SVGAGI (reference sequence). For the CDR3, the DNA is TGTGCCAGCAGTTACACAGGGGCATATGGCTACACCTTC. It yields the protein CASSYTGAYGYTF.

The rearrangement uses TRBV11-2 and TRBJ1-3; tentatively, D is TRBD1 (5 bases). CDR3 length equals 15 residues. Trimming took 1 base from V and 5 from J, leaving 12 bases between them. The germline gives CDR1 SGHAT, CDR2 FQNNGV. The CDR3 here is CASSLALGVRNTIYF. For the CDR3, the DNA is TGTGCCAGCAGCTTAGCGCTAGGGGTGCGAAACACCATATATTTT.

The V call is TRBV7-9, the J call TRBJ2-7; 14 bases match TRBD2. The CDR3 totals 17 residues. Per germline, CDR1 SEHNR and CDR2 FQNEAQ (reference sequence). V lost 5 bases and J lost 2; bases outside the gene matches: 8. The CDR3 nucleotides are TGTGCCAGCAGCCCGGGACTAGCGGGGGCCCGCCCCTACGAGCAGTACTTC. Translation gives CASSPGLAGARPYEQYF.

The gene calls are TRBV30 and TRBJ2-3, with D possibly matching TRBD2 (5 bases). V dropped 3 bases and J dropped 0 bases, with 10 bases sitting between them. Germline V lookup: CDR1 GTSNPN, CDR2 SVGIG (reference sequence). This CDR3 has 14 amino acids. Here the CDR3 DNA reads TGTGCCTGGAGGAAACTAGGGAGCACAGATACGCAGTATTTT. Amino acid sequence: CAWRKLGSTDTQYF.

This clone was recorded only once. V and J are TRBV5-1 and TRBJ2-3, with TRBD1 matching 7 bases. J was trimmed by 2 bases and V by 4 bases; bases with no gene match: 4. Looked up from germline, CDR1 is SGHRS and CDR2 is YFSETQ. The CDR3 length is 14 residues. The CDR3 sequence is CASSEGQTTDTQYF. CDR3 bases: TGCGCCAGCAGCGAGGGACAGACCACAGATACGCAGTATTTT. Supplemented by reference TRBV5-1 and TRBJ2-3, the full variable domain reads KAGVTQTPRYLIKTRGQQVTLSCSPISGHRSVSWYQQTPGQGLQFLFEYFSETQRNKGNFPGRFSGRQFSNSRSEMNVSTLELGDSALYLCASSEGQTTDTQYFGPGTRLTVL.

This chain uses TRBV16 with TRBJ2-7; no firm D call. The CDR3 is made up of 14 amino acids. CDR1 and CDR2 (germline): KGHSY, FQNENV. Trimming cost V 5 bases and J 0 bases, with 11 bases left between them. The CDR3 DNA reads TGTGCCAGCAGCGAAACAAGGAGCTCCTACGAGCAGTACTTC. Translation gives CASSETRSSYEQYF.

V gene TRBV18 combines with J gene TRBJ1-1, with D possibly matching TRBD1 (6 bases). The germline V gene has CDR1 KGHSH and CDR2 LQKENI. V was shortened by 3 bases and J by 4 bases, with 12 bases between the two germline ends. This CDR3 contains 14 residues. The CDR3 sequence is CASSPAGAGTEAFF. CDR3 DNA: TGTGCCAGCTCACCGGCAGGGGCGGGCACTGAAGCTTTCTTT.

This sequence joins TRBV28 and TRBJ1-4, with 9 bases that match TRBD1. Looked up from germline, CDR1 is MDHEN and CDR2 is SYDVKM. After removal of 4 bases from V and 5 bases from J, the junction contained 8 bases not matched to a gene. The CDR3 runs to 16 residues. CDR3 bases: TGTGCCAGCAGTTCCCGATTGACAGGGGGGAATGAAAAACTGTTTTTT. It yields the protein CASSSRLTGGNEKLFF.

For the CDR3, the DNA is TGTGCCAGCAGCGTACAGGGGGCTAATGAAAAACTGTTTTTT. Residues: CASSVQGANEKLFF. This chain joins TRBV9 and TRBJ1-4, with TRBD1 identical over 7 bases. This CDR3 is built from 14 residues. The V gene end was trimmed by 1 base and the J gene end by 3 bases; junction bases not matched to a gene: 0. CDR1 is SGDLS, CDR2 YYNGEE, per germline.

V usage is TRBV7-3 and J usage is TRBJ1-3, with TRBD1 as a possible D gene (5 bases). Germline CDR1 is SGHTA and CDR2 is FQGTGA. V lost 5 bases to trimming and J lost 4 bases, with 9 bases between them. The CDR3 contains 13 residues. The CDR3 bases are TGTGCCAGCAGCCTTGGGGCAGGAAACACCATATATTTT. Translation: CASSLGAGNTIYF. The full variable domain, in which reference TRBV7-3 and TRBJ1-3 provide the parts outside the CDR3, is GAGVSQTPSNKVTEKGKYVELRCDPISGHTALYWYRQSLGQGPEFLIYFQGTGAADDSGLPNDRFFAVRPEGSVSTLKIQRTERGDSAVYLCASSLGAGNTIYFGEGSWLTVV.

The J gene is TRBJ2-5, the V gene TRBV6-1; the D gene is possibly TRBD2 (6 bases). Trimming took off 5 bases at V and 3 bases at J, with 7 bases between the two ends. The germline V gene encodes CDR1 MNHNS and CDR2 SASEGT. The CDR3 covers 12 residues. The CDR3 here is CASSRREETQYF. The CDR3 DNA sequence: TGTGCCAGCAGTAGGAGGGAAGAGACCCAGTACTTC.

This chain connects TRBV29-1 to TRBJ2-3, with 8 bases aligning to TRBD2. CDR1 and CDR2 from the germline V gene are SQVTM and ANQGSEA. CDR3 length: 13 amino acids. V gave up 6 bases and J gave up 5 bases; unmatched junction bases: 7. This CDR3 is CSVRGRLGDTQYF. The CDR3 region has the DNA TGCAGCGTACGCGGGAGGCTGGGAGATACGCAGTATTTT.

The CDR3 DNA reads TGTGCCAGTAGTGTTGGACAAGGAAAATACTATGGCTACACCTTC. Translation gives CASSVGQGKYYGYTF. The rearrangement joins TRBV19 to TRBJ1-2; D is possibly TRBD1 (5 bases). V dropped 5 bases and J dropped 3 bases, with 16 bases sitting between them. Germline CDR1 is LNHDA and CDR2 is SQIVND (reference sequence). The CDR3 is 15 amino acids. Together with reference TRBV19 and TRBJ1-2, the CDR3 gives the full variable domain: DGGITQSPKYLFRKEGQNVTLSCEQNLNHDAMYWYRQDPGQGLRLIYYSQIVNDFQKGDIAEGYSVSREKKESFPLTVTSAQKNPTAFYLCASSVGQGKYYGYTFGSGTRLTVV.

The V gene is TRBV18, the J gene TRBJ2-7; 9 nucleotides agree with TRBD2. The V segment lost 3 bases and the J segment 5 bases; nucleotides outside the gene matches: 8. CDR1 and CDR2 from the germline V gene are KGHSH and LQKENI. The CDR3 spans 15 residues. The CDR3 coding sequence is TGTGCCAGCTCACCGCGGGGGGGCATCCTACACGAGCAGTACTTC. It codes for CASSPRGGILHEQYF. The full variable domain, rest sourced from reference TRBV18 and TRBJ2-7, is NAGVMQNPRHLVRRRGQEARLRCSPMKGHSHVYWYRQLPEEGLKFMVYLQKENIIDESGMPKERFSAEFPKEGPSILRIQQVVRGDSAAYFCASSPRGGILHEQYFGPGTRLTVT.

The CDR3 DNA is TGTGCCAGCAGCCCCCCAGGGGTGGGGGAAAAACTGTTTTTT. Protein: CASSPPGVGEKLFF. The rearrangement uses TRBV9 and TRBJ1-4, with D perhaps matching TRBD1 (6 bases). The V gene lost 4 bases and the J gene lost 8 bases, with 15 bases spanning the gap. The CDR3 covers 14 residues. Germline loops: CDR1 SGDLS, CDR2 YYNGEE.

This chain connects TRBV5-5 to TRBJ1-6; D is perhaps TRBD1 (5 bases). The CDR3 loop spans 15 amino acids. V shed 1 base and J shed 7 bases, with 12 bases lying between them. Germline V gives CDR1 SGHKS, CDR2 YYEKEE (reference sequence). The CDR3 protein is CASSLSGGENSPLHF. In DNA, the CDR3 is TGTGCCAGCAGCTTGTCCGGAGGGGAGAATTCACCCCTCCACTTT.